These 12 T cell receptor beta chains originate from one sample sequenced in a study of OX40 agonist ivuxolimab in advanced cancers. The table came from immunoSEQ multiplex PCR; TCRdb's copy has only in-frame clones and leaves some out. This sample carries about 49,000 clones, roughly nine tenths of them seen once, and the ten largest clones take roughly 54%. This material consisted of CD4+ or CD8+ T cells sorted from blood, taken in a trial of the OX40 agonist ivuxolimab. The receptor set was obtained from an adult with an advanced solid tumor such as melanoma, head and neck, liver or kidney cancer.

The genes are TRBV7-2 and TRBJ2-5; D possibly corresponds to TRBD1 (5 bases). CDR1 and CDR2 (germline): SGHTA, FQGNSA. The V end lost 0 bases, the J end lost 7 bases, and 15 bases lay between the germline ends. The CDR3 covers 15 residues. The CDR3: CASSLAGASSGTQYF. The CDR3 nucleotides read TGTGCCAGCAGCTTAGCAGGGGCTTCCAGTGGGACCCAGTACTTC.

The chain has TRBV28 and TRBJ2-7; D remains ambiguous. This CDR3 is 12 amino acids long. Germline assignment: CDR1 MDHEN and CDR2 SYDVKM. Trimming left V 2 bases short and J 3 bases short, with 5 bases between. The CDR3 loop reads CASSLLYYEQYF. In DNA form, the CDR3 reads TGTGCCAGCAGTTTACTGTACTACGAGCAGTACTTC. The entire variable domain, with the rest obtained from reference TRBV28 and TRBJ2-7, is as follows: DVKVTQSSRYLVKRTGEKVFLECVQDMDHENMFWYRQDPGLGLRLIYFSYDVKMKEKGDIPEGYSVSREKKERFSLILESASTNQTSMYLCASSLLYYEQYFGPGTRLTVT.

This clone has a single count. V is TRBV7-2 and J is TRBJ2-7; TRBD2 matches at 10 bases. Germline V CDR1 and CDR2: SGHTA, FQGNSA. The CDR3 contains 14 residues. The V segment lost 1 base and the J segment 3 bases; nucleotides outside the gene matches: 0. The DNA of the CDR3 is TGTGCCAGCAGCTTAGGACTAGCGGGCTACGAGCAGTACTTC. Its protein is CASSLGLAGYEQYF.

In its sample, this clone was seen a few times. One junction end disagrees with the germline gene, perhaps due to a read error. This chain joins TRBV13 and TRBJ2-7, with 7 bases lining up with TRBD1. The CDR3 is 12 residues long. Germline CDR1 and CDR2: PRHDT and FYEKMQ (reference sequence). CDR3 sequence: CASTLRVGGPHF. The CDR3 bases are TGTGCCAGCACCCTTAGAGTAGGGGGCCCACACTTC. Full variable domain (remainder filled in from reference TRBV13 and TRBJ2-7): AAGVIQSPRHLIKEKRETATLKCYPIPRHDTVYWYQQGPGQDPQFLISFYEKMQSDKGSIPDRFSAQQFSDYHSELNMSSLELGDSALYFCASTLRVGGPHFGPGTRLTVT.

This clone was picked up a small number of times. J is TRBJ1-2 and V is TRBV6-1; D call uncertain. The germline V and J ends were trimmed by 6 bases and 3 bases, with 11 bases remaining between them. Germline-derived CDR1 and CDR2 are MNHNS and SASEGT. The CDR3 totals 13 residues. In DNA form, the CDR3 reads TGTGCCAGCAGCCCAGGACGGCACTATGGCTACACCTTC. Translation gives CASSPGRHYGYTF.

The chain couples TRBV6-1 to TRBJ2-1; TRBD2 agrees at 8 bases. Germline CDR1 MNHNS, CDR2 SASEGT. The CDR3 loop spans 13 amino acids. Losses at the gene ends were 8 bases for V and 9 bases for J; bases not matched to a gene: 9. CDR3 protein: CASAGRGRGEQFF. The CDR3 bases are TGTGCCAGCGCCGGGAGGGGCCGAGGTGAGCAGTTCTTC.

The chain carries TRBV9 and TRBJ2-2, with TRBD2 identical over 12 bases. Trimming removed 4 bases from V and 4 bases from J; junction bases left unmatched: 5. Germline CDR1 SGDLS, CDR2 YYNGEE. The CDR3 runs to 16 residues. DNA for the CDR3: TGTGCCAGCAGCCCTCGACTAGCGGGGGTCACCGGGGAGCTGTTTTTT. Its translation is CASSPRLAGVTGELFF.

This clone was observed once. The V gene is TRBV7-9, the J gene TRBJ1-4; D gene unclear. Germline CDR1 is SEHNR and CDR2 is FQNEAQ (reference sequence). The CDR3 is made up of 16 amino acids. Between the trimmed V and J ends, which lost 2 bases and 8 bases, there was a span of 18 bases. CDR3 nucleotide sequence: TGTGCCAGCAGCTTAACGTTGTCGGACTCCGGGGAAAAACTGTTTTTT. It codes for CASSLTLSDSGEKLFF.

The chain uses TRBV5-6 and TRBJ1-1, with 7 nucleotides matching TRBD1. The CDR3 contains 15 residues. The V gene end was trimmed by 6 bases and the J gene end by 7 bases; junction bases not matched to a gene: 15. Per germline, CDR1 SGHDT and CDR2 YYEEEE. CDR3 coding DNA: TGTGCCAGCACCCAGCCGGGACAGCTGAAAATTGAAGCTTTCTTT. This codes for CASTQPGQLKIEAFF.

This clone came up once. This chain uses TRBV7-8 with TRBJ1-4; no clear D gene. Germline CDR1 is SGHVS and CDR2 is FQNEAQ. V lost 1 base to trimming and J lost 8 bases, with 20 bases between them. The CDR3 totals 17 residues. In DNA, the CDR3 is TGTGCCAGCAGCTTAGATAGTCGACTTACGCATGGGGAAAAACTGTTTTTT. It codes for CASSLDSRLTHGEKLFF.

The rearrangement links TRBV5-4 to TRBJ1-4; D possibly corresponds to TRBD1 (6 bases). This CDR3 is built from 16 residues. Trimming pared 4 bases from V and 4 bases from J, leaving 17 bases between. CDR1 is SGHNT and CDR2 is YYREEE in the germline V gene (reference sequence). The CDR3 bases are TGTGCCAGCAGCCGTAGTCAGGGGCTGGATAATGAAAAACTGTTTTTT. This codes for CASSRSQGLDNEKLFF.

This clone came up a few times. The rearrangement joins TRBV14 to TRBJ1-1, with 10 positions matching TRBD1. The CDR3 runs to 16 residues. The V gene's germline CDR1 is SGHDN and CDR2 FVKESK. The V and J ends lost 4 bases and 3 bases, in that order; junction bases with no gene match: 8. The CDR3 coding sequence is TGTGCCAGCAGCCCCCCCAGACAGGGGGCTTACACTGAAGCTTTCTTT. This sequence encodes CASSPPRQGAYTEAFF.